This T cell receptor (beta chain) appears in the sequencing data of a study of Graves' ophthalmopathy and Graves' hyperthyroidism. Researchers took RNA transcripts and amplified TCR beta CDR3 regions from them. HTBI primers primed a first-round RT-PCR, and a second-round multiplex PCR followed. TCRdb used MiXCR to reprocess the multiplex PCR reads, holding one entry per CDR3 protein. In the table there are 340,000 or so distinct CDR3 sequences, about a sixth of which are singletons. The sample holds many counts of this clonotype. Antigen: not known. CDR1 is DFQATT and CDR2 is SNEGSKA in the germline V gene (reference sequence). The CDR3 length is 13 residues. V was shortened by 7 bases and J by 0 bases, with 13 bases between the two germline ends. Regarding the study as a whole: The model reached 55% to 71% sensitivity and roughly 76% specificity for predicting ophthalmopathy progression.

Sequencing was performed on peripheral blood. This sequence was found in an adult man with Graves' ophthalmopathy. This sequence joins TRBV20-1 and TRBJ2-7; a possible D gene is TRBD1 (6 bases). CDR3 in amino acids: CSVGGRLSYEQYF. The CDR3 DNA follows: TGCAGTGTTGGGGGCCGCCTCTCCTACGAGCAGTACTTC.